This TCR beta chain was obtained from a study of cytomegalovirus exposure and HLA in healthy donors. Turning to this clone: Its antigen is unknown.

Trimming pared 0 bases from V and 5 bases from J, leaving 14 bases between. Germline loops: CDR1 SGHNT, CDR2 YYREEE (reference sequence). This CDR3 spans 16 amino acids. PCR used 60 Vbeta primers and 13 Jbeta primers. The data were produced by immunoSEQ multiplex PCR, yet TCRdb's version contains in-frame clones alone and is incomplete. The data contain 200,000 to 250,000 clones, 76% of them singletons. Study-wide results and limits: The study put 150 to 200 TCR beta chains on its list as cytomegalovirus-associated.

The source is a man younger than 35 in good health and CMV-seronegative. The sample taken for sequencing was PBMCs. The chain employs TRBV5-4 and TRBJ2-2, with D tentatively TRBD2 (6 bases). The CDR3, as DNA: TGTGCCAGCAGCTTGGCCGCGGGAATGTCTACCGGGGAGCTGTTTTTT. Protein product: CASSLAAGMSTGELFF.